One T cell receptor (beta chain) is described in this entry. Unique molecular identifiers were present on the cDNA, and a universal primer site came from template switching. TCRdb re-analysed the 5' RACE reads in MiXCR, keeping a single row per CDR3 protein. Here the sample spans approximately 220,000 distinct CDR3 sequences, less than 10% being singletons. This entry is derived from a study of identical twins. V dropped 10 bases and J dropped 0; count of bases not matched to a gene: 8. Germline V gene lookup returns CDR1 SEHNR and CDR2 FQNEAQ (reference sequence). This CDR3 has 15 residues. The chain recombines TRBV7-9 with TRBJ2-1, with 8 bases matching TRBD2. The sequence was collected from a woman younger than 30 in good health. Material: memory (CD45RO+) T cells sorted from blood. CDR3 sequence reads: CATYMSGSSYNEQFF. The CDR3 coding sequence is TGTGCCACCTACATGAGCGGGAGCTCCTACAATGAGCAGTTCTTC.